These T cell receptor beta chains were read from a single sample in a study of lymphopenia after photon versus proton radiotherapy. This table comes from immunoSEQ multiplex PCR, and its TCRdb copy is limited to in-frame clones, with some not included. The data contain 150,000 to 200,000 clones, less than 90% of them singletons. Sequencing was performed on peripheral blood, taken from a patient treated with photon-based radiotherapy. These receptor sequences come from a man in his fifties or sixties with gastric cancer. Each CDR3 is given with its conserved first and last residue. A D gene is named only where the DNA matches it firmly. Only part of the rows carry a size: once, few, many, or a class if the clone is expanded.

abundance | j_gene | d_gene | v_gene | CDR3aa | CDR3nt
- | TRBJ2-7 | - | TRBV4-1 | CASSQDLVGQGRLYEQYF | TGCGCCAGCAGCCAAGATCTTGTCGGGCAGGGCCGGCTCTACGAGCAGTACTTC
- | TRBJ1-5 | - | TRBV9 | CASSPGERDNQPQHF | TGTGCCAGCAGCCCCGGGGAAAGGGACAATCAGCCCCAGCATTTT
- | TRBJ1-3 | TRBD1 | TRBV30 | CAWSGDSYGSGNTIYF | TGTGCCTGGAGTGGGGACAGCTACGGCTCTGGAAACACCATATATTTT
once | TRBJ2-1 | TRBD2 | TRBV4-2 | CASSEREGREQFF | TGTGCCAGCAGCGAGCGGGAGGGCCGCGAGCAGTTCTTC
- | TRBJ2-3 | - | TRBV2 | CASRRDFTDTQYF | TGTGCCAGCCGCAGGGATTTCACAGATACGCAGTATTTT
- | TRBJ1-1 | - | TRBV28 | CASRDTGGNTEAFF | TGTGCCAGCCGGGACACTGGGGGGAACACTGAAGCTTTCTTT
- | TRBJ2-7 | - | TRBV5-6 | CASARRGVTYEQYF | TGTGCCAGCGCCAGGCGAGGGGTTACCTACGAGCAGTACTTC
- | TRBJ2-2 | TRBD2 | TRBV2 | CASTRLAGGPRELFF | TGTGCCAGCACCAGACTAGCGGGAGGGCCGCGGGAGCTGTTTTTT
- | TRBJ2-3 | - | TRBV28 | CASSGTEDTQYF | TGTGCCAGCAGTGGAACCGAAGATACGCAGTATTTT
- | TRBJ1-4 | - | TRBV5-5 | CASSSGIGEHEKLFF | TGTGCCAGCAGCTCAGGGATTGGGGAGCACGAAAAACTGTTTTTT
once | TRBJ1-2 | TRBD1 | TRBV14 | CASSPDRDYGYTF | TGTGCCAGCAGCCCCGACAGGGACTATGGCTACACCTTC
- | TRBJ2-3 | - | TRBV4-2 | CASSQDRGTDTQYF | TGTGCCAGCAGCCAAGATAGAGGCACAGATACGCAGTATTTT
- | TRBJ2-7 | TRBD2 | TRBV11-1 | CASSLGLAGEALSYEQYF | TGTGCCAGCAGCTTAGGACTAGCGGGAGAGGCCCTCTCCTACGAGCAGTACTTC
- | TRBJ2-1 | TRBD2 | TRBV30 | CAFKREGTYNEQFF | TGTGCCTTCAAGCGGGAGGGTACCTACAATGAGCAGTTCTTC
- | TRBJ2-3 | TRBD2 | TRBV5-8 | CASSLVSGNSRTYTQYF | TGTGCCAGCAGCTTGGTCAGCGGGAACAGTCGAACGTATACGCAGTATTTT
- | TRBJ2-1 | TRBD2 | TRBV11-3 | CASSLDALAGGNEQFF | TGTGCCAGCAGCTTAGACGCACTAGCGGGAGGCAATGAGCAGTTCTTC
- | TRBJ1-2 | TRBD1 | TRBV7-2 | CASSLSVGTGGRYTF | TGTGCCAGCAGCTTAAGTGTGGGGACAGGGGGACGCTACACCTTC
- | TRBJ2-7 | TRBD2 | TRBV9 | CASSVGGVYEQYF | TGTGCCAGCAGCGTCGGGGGGGTTTACGAGCAGTACTTC
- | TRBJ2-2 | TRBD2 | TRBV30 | CAWMTSAFTGELFF | TGTGCCTGGATGACTAGCGCATTTACCGGGGAGCTGTTTTTT
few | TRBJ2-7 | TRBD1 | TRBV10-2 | CASSEGRGTGTYEQYF | TGCGCCAGCAGTGAGGGCAGGGGGACAGGGACCTACGAGCAGTACTTC
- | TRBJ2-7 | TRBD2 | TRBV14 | CASSVGLAASYEQYF | TGTGCCAGCAGCGTAGGACTAGCGGCTTCCTACGAGCAGTACTTC
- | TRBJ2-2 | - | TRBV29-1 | CSVGLQNTGELFF | TGCAGCGTTGGATTACAAAACACCGGGGAGCTGTTTTTT
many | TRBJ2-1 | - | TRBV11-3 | CASSLSGAYNEQFF | TGTGCCAGCAGCTTGTCGGGGGCCTATAATGAGCAGTTCTTC
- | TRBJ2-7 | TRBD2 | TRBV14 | CASSRPGLAGPRSSYEQYF | TGTGCCAGCAGCCGACCGGGACTAGCGGGCCCCCGGAGCTCCTACGAGCAGTACTTC